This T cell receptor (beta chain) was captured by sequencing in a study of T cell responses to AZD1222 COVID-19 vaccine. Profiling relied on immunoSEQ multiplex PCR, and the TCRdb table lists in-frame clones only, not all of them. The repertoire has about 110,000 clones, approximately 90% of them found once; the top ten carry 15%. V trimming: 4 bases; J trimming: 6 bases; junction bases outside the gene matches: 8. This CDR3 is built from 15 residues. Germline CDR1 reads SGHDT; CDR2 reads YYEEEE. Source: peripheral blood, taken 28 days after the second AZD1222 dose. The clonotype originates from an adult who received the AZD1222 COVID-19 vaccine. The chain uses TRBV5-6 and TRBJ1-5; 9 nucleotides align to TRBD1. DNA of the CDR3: TGTGCCAGCAGCGGCGGGGACAGGGAGGGTCAGCCCCAGCATTTT. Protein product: CASSGGDREGQPQHF.